This T cell receptor (beta chain) appears in the sequencing data of a study of shared clonotypes between healthy human individuals. Turning to the study itself: The study drew on two women and a few men aged 18 to 49 as donors. Findings of the study overall: Naive subsets, compared against memory subsets, generally had larger estimated richness values. In four donors, around 4.5% of naive CD4 clonotypes appeared in common.

Assay: immunoSEQ multiplex PCR; the TCRdb copy retains only in-frame clones and omits some. The top ten clones hold approximately 0.4% of a sample with 1,500,000 or so clones, approximately 98.5% of them seen once. Turning to this clone: Its specificity is unknown.

The sample consisted of naive CD4+ T cells sorted from blood. The subset was: CD45RA+ positively selected. The clonotype comes from a man younger than 45 in good health.

This CDR3 reads CASSLVRGGSNEQFF. In DNA form, the CDR3 reads TGTGCCAGCAGCTTAGTACGTGGGGGAAGTAATGAGCAGTTCTTC. The chain employs TRBV7-2 and TRBJ2-1; D may match TRBD1 or TRBD2 (5 bases each). Germline assignment: CDR1 SGHTA and CDR2 FQGNSA. Trimming pared 1 base from V and 7 bases from J, leaving 14 bases between. The CDR3 runs 15 residues.